The entry below gives a single T cell receptor beta chain sequence along with its context. The CDR3 runs to 11 residues. Germline values: CDR1 DFQATT, CDR2 SNEGSKA (reference sequence). The V end lost 3 bases, the J end lost 4 bases, and 7 bases lay between the germline ends. TCRdb's table, derived via immunoSEQ multiplex PCR, lists solely in-frame clones and lacks some. Found here are 55,000 to 80,000 clones, around 89% of them singletons; the top ten hold about 28%. This sample is drawn from a study of T cell responses to AZD1222 COVID-19 vaccine. The sample consisted of peripheral blood, taken 28 days after the second AZD1222 dose. This clonotype was obtained from an adult who received the AZD1222 COVID-19 vaccine. This chain connects TRBV20-1 to TRBJ2-7; no firm D call. CDR3 sequence (DNA): TGCAGTGCTAGGGGTTCATACGAGCAGTACTTC. Translation: CSARGSYEQYF.